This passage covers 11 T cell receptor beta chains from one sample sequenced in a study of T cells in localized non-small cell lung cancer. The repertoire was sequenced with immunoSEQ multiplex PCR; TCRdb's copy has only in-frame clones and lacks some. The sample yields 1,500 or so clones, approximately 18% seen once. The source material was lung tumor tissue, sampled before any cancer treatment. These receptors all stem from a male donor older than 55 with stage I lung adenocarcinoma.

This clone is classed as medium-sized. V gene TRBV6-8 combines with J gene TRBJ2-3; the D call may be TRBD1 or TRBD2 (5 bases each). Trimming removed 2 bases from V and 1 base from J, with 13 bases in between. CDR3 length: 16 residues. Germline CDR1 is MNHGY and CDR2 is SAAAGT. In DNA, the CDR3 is TGTGCCAGCAGTTACGGGGACCACCCGGGCACAGATACGCAGTATTTT. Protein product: CASSYGDHPGTDTQYF.

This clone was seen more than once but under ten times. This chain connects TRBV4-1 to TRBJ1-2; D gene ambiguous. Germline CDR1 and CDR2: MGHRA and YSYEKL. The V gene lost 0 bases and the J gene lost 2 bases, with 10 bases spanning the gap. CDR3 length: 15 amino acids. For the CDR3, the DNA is TGCGCCAGCAGCCAAGAAGGTACCGCCAACTATGGCTACACCTTC. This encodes CASSQEGTANYGYTF.

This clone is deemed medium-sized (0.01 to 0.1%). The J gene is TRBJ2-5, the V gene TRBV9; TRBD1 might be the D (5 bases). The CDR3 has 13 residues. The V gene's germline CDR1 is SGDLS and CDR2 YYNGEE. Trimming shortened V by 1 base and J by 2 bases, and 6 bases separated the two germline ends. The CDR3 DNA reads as TGTGCCAGCAGCGTATCAGGGCAAGAGACCCAGTACTTC. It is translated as CASSVSGQETQYF. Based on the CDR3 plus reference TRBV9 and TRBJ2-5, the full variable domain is DSGVTQTPKHLITATGQRVTLRCSPRSGDLSVYWYQQSLDQGLQFLIQYYNGEERAKGNILERFSAQQFPDLHSELNLSSLELGDSALYFCASSVSGQETQYFGPGTRLLVL.

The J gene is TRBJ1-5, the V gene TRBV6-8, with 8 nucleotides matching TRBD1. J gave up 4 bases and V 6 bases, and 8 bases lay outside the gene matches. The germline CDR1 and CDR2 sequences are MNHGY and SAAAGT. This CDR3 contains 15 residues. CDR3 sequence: CASRHGTGPNQPQHF. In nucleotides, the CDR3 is TGTGCCAGCAGACACGGGACAGGTCCGAATCAGCCCCAGCATTTT.

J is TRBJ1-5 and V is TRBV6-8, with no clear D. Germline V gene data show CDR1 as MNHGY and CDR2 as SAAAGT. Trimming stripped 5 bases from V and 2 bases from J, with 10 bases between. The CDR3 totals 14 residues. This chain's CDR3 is CASSDMQGNQPQHF. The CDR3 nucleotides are TGTGCCAGCAGTGATATGCAGGGCAATCAGCCCCAGCATTTT.

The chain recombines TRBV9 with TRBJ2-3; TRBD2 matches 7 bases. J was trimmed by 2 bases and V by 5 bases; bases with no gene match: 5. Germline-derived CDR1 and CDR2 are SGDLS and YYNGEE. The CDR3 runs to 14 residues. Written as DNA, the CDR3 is TGTGCCAGCAGGGTGGGGAGGGCCACAGATACGCAGTATTTT. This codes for CASRVGRATDTQYF.

The CDR3 region is CASSLLQGQVYQQYF. The CDR3, as DNA: TGCGCCAGCAGCTTGCTCCAGGGACAGGTCTACCAACAGTACTTC. The rearrangement uses TRBV5-1 and TRBJ2-7, with 8 bases fitting TRBD1. Trimming at V came to 1 base and at J to 10 bases, leaving 13 bases not matched to a gene. CDR1 is SGHRS, CDR2 YFSETQ, per germline. The CDR3 has 15 amino acids.

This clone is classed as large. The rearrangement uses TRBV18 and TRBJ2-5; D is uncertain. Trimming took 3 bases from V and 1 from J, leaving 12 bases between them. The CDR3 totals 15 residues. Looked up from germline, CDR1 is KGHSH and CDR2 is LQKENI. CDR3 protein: CASSPGWAIQETQYF. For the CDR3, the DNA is TGTGCCAGCTCACCTGGTTGGGCAATCCAAGAGACCCAGTACTTC.

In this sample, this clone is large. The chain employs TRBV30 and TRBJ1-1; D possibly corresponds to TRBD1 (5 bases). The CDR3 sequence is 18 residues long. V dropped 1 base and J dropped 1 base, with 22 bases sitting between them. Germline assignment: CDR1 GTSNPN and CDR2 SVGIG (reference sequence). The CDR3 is CAWSGAPGPTRWNTEAFF. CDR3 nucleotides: TGTGCCTGGAGTGGTGCTCCGGGACCGACACGATGGAACACTGAAGCTTTCTTT.

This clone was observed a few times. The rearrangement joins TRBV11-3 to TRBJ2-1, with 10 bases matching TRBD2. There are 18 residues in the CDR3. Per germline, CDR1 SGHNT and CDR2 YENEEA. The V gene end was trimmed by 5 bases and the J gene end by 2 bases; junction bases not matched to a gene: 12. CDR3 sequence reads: CASSQGVAGGHTYNEQFF. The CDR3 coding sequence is TGTGCCAGCAGCCAGGGGGTAGCGGGAGGCCATACCTACAATGAGCAGTTCTTC.

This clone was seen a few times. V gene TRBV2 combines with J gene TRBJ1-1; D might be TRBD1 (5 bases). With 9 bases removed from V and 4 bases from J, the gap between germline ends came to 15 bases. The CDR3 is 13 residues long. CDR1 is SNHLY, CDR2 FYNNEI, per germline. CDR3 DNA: TGTGCCAGTCATAGGGTCGGGGGCACTGAAGCTTTCTTT. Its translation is CASHRVGGTEAFF.